Below, 11 T cell receptor beta chains from the same sample are listed, as sequenced in a study of blood T cells in healthy people across ages. Using a J-beta primer mix together with a sample-barcoded 5' primer, a second PCR was run for roughly 6 to 12 cycles. TCRdb used MiXCR to reprocess the 5' RACE reads, holding one entry per CDR3 protein. The table lists hundreds of thousands of distinct CDR3 sequences, about 30% of them singletons, with more than 15% in the top ten. Sequences were obtained from blood. The receptors originated from a woman over 75 in good health.

J is TRBJ2-7 and V is TRBV6-5; a possible D gene is TRBD1 (5 bases). Trimming pared 5 bases from V and 7 bases from J, leaving 15 bases between. Germline V gives CDR1 MNHEY, CDR2 SVGAGI. CDR3 length equals 13 residues. The CDR3 DNA reads TGTGCCAGCAGTCAAGGGGTTCATCGAGAGCAGTACTTC. This gives the protein CASSQGVHREQYF.

This clonotype was observed many times. This chain joins TRBV7-9 and TRBJ2-7; 9 bases agree with TRBD1. Germline values: CDR1 SEHNR, CDR2 FQNEAQ (reference sequence). Trimming at V came to 5 bases and at J to 5 bases, leaving 16 bases not matched to a gene. The CDR3 runs 17 residues. As DNA, the CDR3 is TGTGCCAGCAGCCCTAGGCCCTTTGGACAGGGGAGGAACGAGCAGTACTTC. It codes for CASSPRPFGQGRNEQYF.

This clonotype was seen many times. V is TRBV20-1 and J is TRBJ2-7; 10 nucleotides align to TRBD1. This CDR3 has 15 residues. CDR1 is DFQATT and CDR2 is SNEGSKA in the germline V gene (reference sequence). V shed 7 bases and J 7 bases; nucleotides not matched to a gene: 16. The CDR3 sequence: CSGPALTGGFREQYF. The CDR3 nucleotides read TGCAGTGGCCCGGCTTTGACAGGGGGCTTTAGGGAGCAGTACTTC.

The table lists this clonotype with many counts. The V call is TRBV2, the J call TRBJ1-2, with D maybe TRBD1 (5 bases). V lost 7 bases, J lost 3 bases, and 9 bases lay in between. The CDR3 runs to 12 residues. CDR1 and CDR2 (germline): SNHLY, FYNNEI. The CDR3 is CASIGQHYGYTF. CDR3 nucleotides: TGTGCCAGCATAGGACAACACTATGGCTACACCTTC.

Concerning this clonotype itself: This is likely a read error, given that the CDR3 carries no conserved phenylalanine or tryptophan at its end. V usage is TRBV6-5 and J usage is TRBJ2-4, with 14 bases lining up with TRBD2. Germline V gene lookup returns CDR1 MNHEY and CDR2 SVGAGI. The CDR3 sequence is 15 residues long. With V trimmed by 5 bases and J by 13 bases, 10 bases remained unmatched. In nucleotides, the CDR3 is TGTGCCAGCAGTGCCGGGACTAGCGGGGGTCGAGAGCAGTACTGC. As protein: CASSAGTSGGREQYC.

CDR3 in amino acids: CASSSTVNGQGPPLAKNIQYF. The CDR3 DNA sequence: TGTGCCAGCAGCTCGACCGTTAATGGACAGGGGCCGCCCCTGGCCAAAAACATTCAGTACTTC. V usage is TRBV13 and J usage is TRBJ2-4; 9 bases match TRBD1. The CDR3 contains 21 residues. The germline V gene encodes CDR1 PRHDT and CDR2 FYEKMQ (reference sequence). Germline trimming cut 4 bases from V and 1 base from J; bases unmatched to any gene: 20.

This clonotype was seen at least ten times. The CDR3 sequence: CSAREEGRSNQPQHF. CDR3 in DNA: TGCAGTGCTAGAGAGGAGGGACGAAGCAATCAGCCCCAGCATTTT. The gene calls are TRBV20-1 and TRBJ1-5, with D possibly matching TRBD1 (5 bases). The CDR3 has 15 residues. Deletions cut 0 bases from V and 1 base from J, with 10 bases between. Germline CDR1 is DFQATT and CDR2 is SNEGSKA (reference sequence).

This clonotype was observed at least ten times. This chain uses TRBV6-6 with TRBJ2-3, with D perhaps TRBD1 or TRBD2 (6 bases each). The ends were cut back, 7 bases at V and 8 bases at J, with 19 bases in the middle. From germline, CDR1 is MNHNY and CDR2 SVGAGI (reference sequence). The CDR3 is 14 amino acids. The CDR3 sequence: CASTGARGRVTQYF. In DNA, the CDR3 is TGTGCCAGCACCGGAGCCCGGGGGCGGGTTACGCAGTATTTT.

Notes on this clonotype: Since a much larger clone is just one base distant, this may be a read error. The V call is TRBV5-1, the J call TRBJ2-5, with D perhaps given as TRBD1 or TRBD2 (5 bases each). Germline-derived CDR1 and CDR2 are SGHRS and YFSETQ. The CDR3 loop spans 13 amino acids. Trimming removed 7 bases from V and 2 bases from J, with 12 bases in between. This CDR3 reads CASGTEPQETQYF. The DNA of the CDR3 is TGCGCCAGCGGGACGGAACCACAAGAGACCCAGTACTTC.

The CDR3 region has the DNA TGTGCCAGCAGTCCCCCGGGGGCCAATTCACCCCTCCACTTT. Amino acids: CASSPPGANSPLHF. This chain connects TRBV28 to TRBJ1-6, with D tentatively TRBD1 (6 bases). The CDR3 length is 14 residues. The germline V gene has CDR1 MDHEN and CDR2 SYDVKM. The V and J ends lost 5 bases and 7 bases respectively, with 12 bases between them.

This clonotype was found many times. V gene TRBV10-3 combines with J gene TRBJ1-1, with 10 bases that match TRBD1. CDR1 is ENHRY, CDR2 SYGVKD, per germline. The CDR3 totals 14 residues. V was clipped by 6 bases and J by 4 bases; unmatched bases: 5. This chain's CDR3 is CAISRDRGITEAFF. The CDR3 nucleotides are TGTGCCATCAGCCGGGACAGGGGAATCACTGAAGCTTTCTTT.